A selection of T cell receptor beta chains follows, all from one sample in a study of radiotherapy plus CTLA-4 blockade in lung cancer. The assay was immunoSEQ multiplex PCR, and TCRdb's table has in-frame clones only and misses some. The sample has roughly 30,000 clones; about four fifths are singletons. Sequenced material: peripheral blood, taken from a patient treated with radiotherapy plus ipilimumab. The receptors here all came from a human donor with non-small cell lung cancer that progressed on radiotherapy plus ipilimumab. Each CDR3 is given with its conserved first and last residue. Each record gives: D gene, J gene, V gene, clone size, CDR3 protein, CDR3 DNA. A D gene is named only where the DNA matches it firmly. Clone size is shown for a subset of rows, as once, few, many or a class of expanded clone.

>TRBD1|TRBJ2-7|TRBV5-6|once
CASSFDRGILYEQYF
TGTGCCAGCAGCTTCGACAGGGGGATATTATACGAGCAGTACTTC
>NA|TRBJ1-2|TRBV2|few
CASSATGATAYGYTF
TGTGCCAGCAGTGCCACGGGGGCCACGGCCTATGGCTACACCTTC
>TRBD2|TRBJ2-4|TRBV18|NA
CASSPPGLAGSARNIQYF
TGTGCCAGCTCACCGCCCGGACTAGCGGGAAGCGCCCGCAACATTCAGTACTTC
>NA|TRBJ2-7|TRBV6-1|NA
CASSYRDNWYEQYF
TGTGCCAGCAGTTATAGGGACAATTGGTACGAGCAGTACTTC
>TRBD2|TRBJ2-5|TRBV4-3|once
CASSQGEPAGWDRETQYF
TGCGCCAGCAGCCAAGGTGAACCAGCGGGGTGGGACCGGGAGACCCAGTACTTC
>NA|TRBJ1-5|TRBV28|NA
CASSFSTSNQPQHF
TGTGCCAGCAGTTTTTCTACTAGCAATCAGCCCCAGCATTTT
>TRBD2|TRBJ2-1|TRBV2|NA
CAGNEGTSGTSYNEQFF
TGTGCCGGAAACGAGGGGACTAGCGGGACCTCCTACAATGAGCAGTTCTTC
>NA|TRBJ2-3|TRBV5-6|NA
CASSWGRSTDTQYF
TGTGCCAGCAGCTGGGGCAGAAGCACAGATACGCAGTATTTT
>NA|TRBJ2-1|TRBV7-8|NA
CASSFKGTGGVDEQFF
TGTGCCAGCAGCTTCAAGGGGACGGGCGGGGTCGATGAGCAGTTCTTC
>NA|TRBJ1-1|TRBV7-8|NA
CASSFETNTEAFF
TGTGCCAGCAGCTTTGAAACGAACACTGAAGCTTTCTTT
>TRBD1|TRBJ1-1|TRBV28|few
CASSVTGGMGAEAFF
TGTGCCAGCAGCGTCACAGGGGGCATGGGGGCTGAAGCTTTCTTT
>NA|TRBJ2-1|TRBV6-5|few
CASSYSRLVDYNEQFF
TGTGCCAGCAGTTACTCGAGGCTAGTAGACTACAATGAGCAGTTCTTC
>NA|TRBJ2-7|TRBV11-2|NA
CASSLDGESYEQYF
TGTGCCAGCAGCTTAGATGGCGAATCCTACGAGCAGTACTTC
>NA|TRBJ2-1|TRBV5-1|NA
CASSLRLAYNEQFF
TGCGCCAGCAGCTTGAGACTAGCCTACAATGAGCAGTTCTTC
>TRBD1|TRBJ2-7|TRBV6-5|few
CASSRRQGAAYEQYF
TGTGCCAGTTCGAGAAGACAGGGAGCTGCCTACGAGCAGTACTTC
>NA|TRBJ1-2|TRBV2|once
CASRRGNYGYTF
TGTGCCAGCAGGAGGGGTAACTATGGCTACACCTTC
>NA|TRBJ2-7|TRBV15|NA
CATSRDRGSDEQYF
TGTGCCACCAGCAGAGATAGAGGCAGCGATGAGCAGTACTTC
>NA|TRBJ1-3|TRBV27|NA
CGAPRGPGESGNTIYF
TGTGGGGCCCCGCGTGGGCCGGGGGAATCTGGAAACACCATATATTTT
>NA|TRBJ2-2|TRBV7-3|few
CASSPVGGGELFF
TGTGCCAGCAGCCCCGTTGGCGGCGGGGAGCTGTTTTTT
>TRBD1|TRBJ2-7|TRBV6-6|NA
CASSPRPGTGIYEQYF
TGTGCCAGCAGCCCCCGACCAGGGACAGGGATCTACGAGCAGTACTTC
>NA|TRBJ2-1|TRBV23-1|NA
CASSHPPWVRSQFF
TGCGCCAGCAGTCACCCCCCTTGGGTACGGTCTCAGTTCTTC
>TRBD2|TRBJ2-3|TRBV7-6|NA
CASSLGSGVADTQYF
TGTGCCAGCAGCTTGGGTAGCGGGGTGGCAGATACGCAGTATTTT
>TRBD1|TRBJ1-5|TRBV5-4|NA
CASSLDGQGNQPQHF
TGTGCCAGCAGCTTGGATGGACAGGGGAATCAGCCCCAGCATTTT
>NA|TRBJ2-5|TRBV6-5|once
CASSYFGGPQGAQYF
TGTGCCAGCAGTTACTTCGGGGGGCCGCAGGGGGCCCAGTACTTC
>TRBD1|TRBJ2-5|TRBV6-5|NA
CASLTGAETQYF
TGTGCCAGCCTGACAGGGGCCGAGACCCAGTACTTC
>NA|TRBJ1-2|TRBV28|NA
CASSFSQDGYTF
TGTGCCAGCAGTTTTTCCCAGGATGGCTACACCTTC
>TRBD1|TRBJ2-7|TRBV28|NA
CASSLVLGTGDYEQYF
TGTGCCAGCAGTTTAGTCCTGGGGACAGGGGATTACGAGCAGTACTTC
>TRBD1|TRBJ1-2|TRBV7-9|NA
CASRTDRGSNYGYTF
TGTGCCAGCAGAACCGACAGGGGATCAAACTATGGCTACACCTTC
>NA|TRBJ2-3|TRBV13|NA
CASSLSRTSTDTQYF
TGTGCCAGCAGCTTAAGTCGGACCAGCACAGATACGCAGTATTTT
>NA|TRBJ1-1|TRBV4-1|NA
CASSQGAGTEAFF
TGCGCCAGCAGCCAAGGTGCGGGCACTGAAGCTTTCTTT
>NA|TRBJ1-2|TRBV7-9|NA
CASSQLTSAPGDYGYTF
TGTGCCAGCAGCCAACTTACCTCGGCCCCGGGGGACTATGGCTACACCTTC
>TRBD2|TRBJ2-4|TRBV4-3|NA
CASSQAPNGGVAKNIQYF
TGCGCCAGCAGCCAAGCTCCGAACGGGGGGGTAGCCAAAAACATTCAGTACTTC
>NA|TRBJ2-7|TRBV7-2|NA
CASSLGGTQVEQYF
TGTGCCAGCAGCTTAGGGGGGACTCAGGTAGAGCAGTACTTC
>NA|TRBJ2-7|TRBV5-4|NA
CASSPGLNYEQYF
TGTGCCAGCAGCCCTGGACTAAACTACGAGCAGTACTTC
>TRBD1|TRBJ2-7|TRBV5-6|NA
CASSLLLGQGFYEQYF
TGTGCCAGCAGCCTACTATTAGGACAGGGGTTCTACGAGCAGTACTTC
>NA|TRBJ1-2|TRBV5-1|NA
CASSLALTPEGGYTF
TGCGCCAGCAGCTTGGCCCTGACTCCGGAGGGTGGCTACACCTTC
>NA|TRBJ1-2|TRBV28|NA
CASNPGGNNYGYTF
TGTGCCAGCAACCCGGGGGGGAATAACTATGGCTACACCTTC
>TRBD2|TRBJ2-7|TRBV6-1|NA
CASSESREVNEQYF
TGTGCCAGCAGTGAATCCCGGGAGGTAAACGAGCAGTACTTC
>NA|TRBJ1-2|TRBV6-5|NA
CASSYSHGDGYTF
TGTGCCAGCAGTTACTCCCACGGGGATGGCTACACCTTC
>NA|TRBJ1-2|TRBV2|NA
CASSEASFGGYTF
TGTGCCAGCAGTGAAGCTTCTTTCGGGGGCTACACCTTC
>TRBD2|TRBJ2-3|TRBV19|NA
CASKPGRNGAAGATDTQYF
TGTGCCAGTAAGCCGGGGAGGAACGGGGCGGCGGGAGCCACAGATACGCAGTATTTT
>NA|TRBJ2-3|TRBV7-9|NA
CATSPPPSPGSDTQYF
TGTGCCACCTCCCCACCCCCCAGCCCGGGATCAGATACGCAGTATTTT
>NA|TRBJ1-2|TRBV20-1|NA
CSATGNYGYTF
TGCAGTGCTACAGGGAACTATGGCTACACCTTC
>NA|TRBJ1-1|TRBV5-6|NA
CASSLAMAAYFGEAFF
TGTGCCAGCAGCTTGGCTATGGCGGCTTATTTCGGAGAAGCTTTCTTT
>TRBD2|TRBJ2-2|TRBV7-6|NA
CASTRTPAGDTGELFF
TGTGCCAGCACCCGAACTCCCGCGGGGGACACCGGGGAGCTGTTTTTT
>TRBD2|TRBJ2-5|TRBV5-6|NA
CASSLLAGGRETQYF
TGTGCCAGCAGCTTGCTAGCGGGGGGCCGCGAGACCCAGTACTTC
>TRBD1|TRBJ2-3|TRBV6-5|NA
CASSTDRGTDTQYF
TGTGCCAGCAGCACGGACAGGGGGACAGATACGCAGTATTTT
>NA|TRBJ1-2|TRBV29-1|few
CSVEDSRFYGYTF
TGCAGCGTTGAAGATTCCAGGTTCTATGGCTACACCTTC
>NA|TRBJ1-4|TRBV5-8|few
CASSLDSNEKLFF
TGTGCCAGCAGCTTGGACAGCAATGAAAAACTGTTTTTT
>NA|TRBJ2-7|TRBV6-5|NA
CASKPGGSYDEQYF
TGTGCCAGCAAGCCCGGAGGCAGTTATGACGAGCAGTACTTC
>NA|TRBJ1-3|TRBV30|NA
CAWDGTYSGNTIYF
TGTGCCTGGGACGGGACCTACTCTGGAAACACCATATATTTT
>NA|TRBJ1-2|TRBV6-5|few
CASSVTGGYTF
TGTGCCAGCAGCGTGACTGGTGGCTACACCTTC
>NA|TRBJ2-2|TRBV7-3|NA
CASSLSGSYTGELFF
TGTGCCAGCAGCTTGTCCGGGAGCTATACCGGGGAGCTGTTTTTT